The rows below give T cell receptor beta chains drawn from one sample of a study of cytomegalovirus exposure and HLA in healthy donors. Clones were read by immunoSEQ multiplex PCR, and TCRdb kept only the in-frame ones, dropping some. The table has under 150,000 clones, 60% to 85% seen once. Sequencing used PBMCs. The receptors come from a man aged 30 to 39 in good health and CMV-seronegative. Both conserved end residues are trimmed from each CDR3. The order of the fields is CDR3 protein, D gene, V gene. The D gene is left open where the match is weak.

cdr3_aa: ASSLATQGVKYGYT; d_call: .; v_call: TRBV7-2
cdr3_aa: ASSYSQSYEQY; d_call: .; v_call: TRBV6-5
cdr3_aa: ASKEGPIGTGELF; d_call: .; v_call: TRBV2
cdr3_aa: ATLAANTDTQY; d_call: TRBD2; v_call: TRBV10-3
cdr3_aa: ASSEPRPGTAYSTYEQY; d_call: TRBD1; v_call: TRBV10-1
cdr3_aa: ASSPVPGSLEETQY; d_call: .; v_call: TRBV18
cdr3_aa: SAVGQNRDEQY; d_call: TRBD1; v_call: TRBV29-1
cdr3_aa: ASSPRTGANQPQH; d_call: TRBD1; v_call: TRBV18
cdr3_aa: ASSPLSGYT; d_call: .; v_call: TRBV18
cdr3_aa: ASSRALLAYEQY; d_call: .; v_call: TRBV7-9
cdr3_aa: ASSPWGHEQF; d_call: .; v_call: TRBV5-8
cdr3_aa: ASTAVGSGNTIY; d_call: .; v_call: TRBV6-5
cdr3_aa: ASSIRGLAKNIQY; d_call: .; v_call: TRBV19
cdr3_aa: ASSHHLLVGTAGNTIY; d_call: TRBD1; v_call: TRBV4-1
cdr3_aa: ASSPSRGNSSPLH; d_call: .; v_call: TRBV9
cdr3_aa: ASSLGTTQETQY; d_call: .; v_call: TRBV5-1
cdr3_aa: ASSRGYGQGTDTQY; d_call: TRBD1; v_call: TRBV5-1
cdr3_aa: ASSQDSTVMNTEAF; d_call: .; v_call: TRBV4-3
cdr3_aa: ASSLAGSTDTQY; d_call: .; v_call: TRBV28
cdr3_aa: ASSSGPVTGELF; d_call: .; v_call: TRBV10-2
cdr3_aa: ASTPGSGGADTQY; d_call: .; v_call: TRBV6-1
cdr3_aa: ASSIGRKPMVRNYGYT; d_call: .; v_call: TRBV19
cdr3_aa: ASSLYITGGNQPQH; d_call: TRBD1; v_call: TRBV5-5